The rows below give T cell receptor beta chains drawn from one sample of a study of spatial heterogeneity in lung cancer. In TCRdb, the 5' RACE reads were re-called with MiXCR into one record per CDR3 protein. The profile covers around 5,000 distinct CDR3 sequences, with 6% to 8.5% appearing a single time and about 41% taken by the ten largest. The specimen comprised lung tumor tissue, sampled at surgery. Every receptor here comes from a male donor with early-stage non-small cell lung cancer. CDR3s include the opening cysteine and the closing phenylalanine or tryptophan. Fields, in order: clone size, D gene, J gene, V gene, CDR3 protein, CDR3 DNA. D genes are given only for firm matches. Clone size is shown for a subset of rows, as once, few, many or a class of expanded clone.

many	TRBD2	TRBJ2-7	TRBV7-2	CASSLTGGGSYEQYF	TGTGCCAGCAGCTTAACGGGCGGGGGGTCCTACGAGCAGTACTTC
few	-	TRBJ1-1	TRBV29-1	CSVGGGDRAFF	TGCAGCGTGGGGGGAGGGGATCGTGCTTTCTTT
many	-	TRBJ2-1	TRBV5-5	CASRTESYNEQFF	TGTGCCAGCAGGACAGAGTCCTACAATGAGCAGTTCTTC
many	-	TRBJ1-1	TRBV29-1	CSVWVGRLAEAFF	TGCAGCGTCTGGGTAGGGAGACTCGCTGAAGCTTTCTTT
-	-	TRBJ1-6	TRBV6-5	CASSRTGPLDSPLHF	TGTGCCAGCAGCCGTACAGGACCCCTGGACTCACCCCTCCACTTT
many	TRBD2	TRBJ2-7	TRBV7-9	CASSSTSGISYEQYF	TGTGCCAGCAGCTCGACTAGCGGGATATCCTACGAGCAGTACTTC
many	TRBD1	TRBJ2-3	TRBV10-2	CATNERDRGGGTQYF	TGCGCCACGAACGAGAGGGACAGGGGTGGTGGTACGCAGTATTTT
many	-	TRBJ2-4	TRBV28	CASSSILAIAKNIQYF	TGTGCCAGCAGTTCCATTCTAGCGATAGCCAAAAACATTCAGTACTTC
many	-	TRBJ2-5	TRBV5-6	CASSLRLQTQYF	TGTGCCAGCAGCCTAAGACTGCAGACCCAGTACTTC
many	TRBD2	TRBJ2-1	TRBV27	CASSFIGGGISYNEQFF	TGTGCCAGCAGTTTCATCGGGGGAGGGATCTCCTACAATGAGCAGTTCTTC
-	TRBD1	TRBJ1-2	TRBV6-2/TRBV6-3	CASRIRTGDFYGYTF	TGTGCCAGCAGAATAAGGACAGGGGACTTCTATGGCTACACCTTC
medium-sized	TRBD2	TRBJ2-7	TRBV20-1	CSARALAGGSYEQYF	TGCAGTGCCAGGGCCCTAGCGGGGGGTTCCTACGAGCAGTACTTC
many	-	TRBJ1-6	TRBV20-1	CSPDRGNSPLHF	TGCAGTCCCGACCGGGGGAATTCACCCCTCCACTTT
many	-	TRBJ2-6	TRBV2	CASSEQTGANVLTF	TGTGCCAGCAGTGAACAGACTGGGGCCAACGTCCTGACTTTC
many	TRBD1	TRBJ2-1	TRBV7-9	CASSSGTGGNNEQFF	TGTGCCAGCAGTTCCGGGACAGGGGGCAACAATGAGCAGTTCTTC
many	-	TRBJ2-7	TRBV28	CASSPRGEQYF	TGTGCCAGCAGTCCCCGAGGCGAGCAGTACTTC
-	-	TRBJ1-5	TRBV12-3/TRBV12-4	CASSLVQGGQPQHF	TGTGCCAGCAGTTTAGTGCAGGGAGGCCAGCCCCAGCATTTT
many	TRBD2	TRBJ2-1	TRBV5-1	CASSLVAGAYNEQFF	TGCGCCAGCAGCTTGGTAGCGGGAGCTTACAATGAGCAGTTCTTC
-	TRBD1	TRBJ1-1	TRBV25-1	CASSDYRGTEAFF	TGTGCCAGCAGTGATTACAGGGGCACTGAAGCTTTCTTT
medium-sized	-	TRBJ2-7	TRBV20-1	CSARTAAYEQYF	TGCAGTGCTAGGACGGCCGCCTACGAGCAGTACTTC
many	-	TRBJ2-3	TRBV2	CASNWKPPTDTQYF	TGTGCCAGCAACTGGAAGCCCCCCACAGATACGCAGTATTTT
-	-	TRBJ2-1	TRBV11-2	CASSLGTQRNEQFF	TGTGCCAGCAGCTTGGGGACTCAACGCAATGAGCAGTTCTTC